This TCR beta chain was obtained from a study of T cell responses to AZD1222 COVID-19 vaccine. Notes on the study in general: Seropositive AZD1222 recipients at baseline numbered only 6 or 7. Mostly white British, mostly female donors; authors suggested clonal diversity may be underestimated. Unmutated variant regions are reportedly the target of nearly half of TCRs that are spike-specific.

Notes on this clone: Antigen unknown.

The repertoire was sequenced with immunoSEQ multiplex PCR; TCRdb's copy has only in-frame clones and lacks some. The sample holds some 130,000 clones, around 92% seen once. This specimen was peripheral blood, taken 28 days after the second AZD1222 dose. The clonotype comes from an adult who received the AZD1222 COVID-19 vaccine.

CDR3 in DNA: TGTGCCAGTACCTCGACGGGACCGGATGGCTACACCTTC. Translating gives CASTSTGPDGYTF. The chain combines TRBV19 with TRBJ1-2; tentatively, D is TRBD1 (5 bases). CDR1 and CDR2 (germline): LNHDA, SQIVND (reference sequence). This CDR3 has 13 amino acids. Deletions cut 7 bases from V and 6 bases from J, with 15 bases between.